What follows is one TCR beta chain and its context. The target antigen is unknown. The sample belongs to a study of blood T cells in healthy people across ages. Study results and caveats: Fewer expanded clones and more diversity marked long-lived versus aged donors.

V lost 5 bases and J lost 6; bases outside the gene matches: 6. Germline V gene lookup returns CDR1 MNHEY and CDR2 SMNVEV (reference sequence). This CDR3 is built from 14 residues. The second PCR ran roughly 6 to 11 cycles with a sample-barcoded 5' primer and J-beta primers. Each single sample gave us at least 2.5 million CDR3-containing paired-end reads. MiXCR was run by TCRdb on the 5' RACE reads, yielding one entry per CDR3 protein. Altogether about 1.8 million distinct CDR3 sequences are present, 49% being singletons, with the ten largest covering 2.1%. For every donor, a draw yielded approximately 9.9 milliliters of peripheral blood.

This chain joins TRBV27 and TRBJ1-4, with 7 bases identical to TRBD1. Sequenced input: blood. This clonotype originated in a woman aged 40 to 55 in good health. The CDR3 nucleotides read TGTGCCAGCAGTAACACAGGGGTCGATGAAAAACTGTTTTTT. It translates to CASSNTGVDEKLFF.